This section outlines one TCR beta chain sequence together with its context. The junction shows a germline mismatch at one end, possibly a read error. This specimen comes from a study of tumor and adjacent non-tumor tissue in lung cancer. Germline V lookup: CDR1 SGHNT, CDR2 YENEEA. This CDR3 spans 16 amino acids. A modified ARM-PCR protocol with three rounds of nested PCR amplified TCRbeta. TCRdb re-derived calls from the multiplex PCR reads in MiXCR, one entry per CDR3 protein. The profile shows approximately 120,000 distinct CDR3 sequences, 60% to 65% of them singletons. The template was RNA from unsorted bulk tissue. The normal lung tissue was taken more than 3 cm from the tumor edge.

The receptor comes from a man in his 60s with non-small cell lung cancer. The sequenced sample consisted of distant non-tumor lung tissue. The rearrangement links TRBV11-3 to TRBJ2-7; 7 positions agree with TRBD2. CDR3 amino acids: CTSSRGGTTRFLEQYF. The CDR3 DNA follows: TGTACCAGCAGCCGGGGAGGGACTACGCGCTTCCTCGAGCAGTACTTC.